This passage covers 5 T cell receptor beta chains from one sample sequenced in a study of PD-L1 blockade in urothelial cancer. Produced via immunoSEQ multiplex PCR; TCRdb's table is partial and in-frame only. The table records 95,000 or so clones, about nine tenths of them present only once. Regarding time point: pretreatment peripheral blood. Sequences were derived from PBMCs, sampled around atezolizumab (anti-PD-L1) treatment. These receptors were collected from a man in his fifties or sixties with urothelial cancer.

CDR3 DNA: TGTGCCAGCTCACCGCCAGGGGAAGGAAACACCATATATTTT. Amino acids: CASSPPGEGNTIYF. This chain joins TRBV18 and TRBJ1-3, with a possible D match to TRBD1 (6 bases). The CDR3 runs to 14 residues. Trimming shortened V by 3 bases and J by 4 bases, and 10 bases separated the two germline ends. Germline loops: CDR1 KGHSH, CDR2 LQKENI.

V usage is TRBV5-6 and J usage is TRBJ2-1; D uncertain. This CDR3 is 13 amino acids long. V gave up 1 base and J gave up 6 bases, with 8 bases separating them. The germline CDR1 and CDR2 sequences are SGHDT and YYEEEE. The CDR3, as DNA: TGTGCCAGCAGCTTGCGTCCCGGCAATGAGCAGTTCTTC. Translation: CASSLRPGNEQFF.

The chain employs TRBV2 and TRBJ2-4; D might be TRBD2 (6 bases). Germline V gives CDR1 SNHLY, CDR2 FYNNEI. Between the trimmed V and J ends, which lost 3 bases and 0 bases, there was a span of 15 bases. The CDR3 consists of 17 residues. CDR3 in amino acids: CASSDRDFSLAKNIQYF. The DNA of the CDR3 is TGTGCCAGCAGTGACAGGGACTTCTCGCTAGCCAAAAACATTCAGTACTTC.

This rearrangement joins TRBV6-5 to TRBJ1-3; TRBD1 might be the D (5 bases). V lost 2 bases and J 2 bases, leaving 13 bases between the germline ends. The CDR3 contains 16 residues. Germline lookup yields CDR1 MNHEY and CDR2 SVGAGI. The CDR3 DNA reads TGTGCCAGCAGTTACGACGGCAGGGTGACTGGAAACACCATATATTTT. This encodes CASSYDGRVTGNTIYF.

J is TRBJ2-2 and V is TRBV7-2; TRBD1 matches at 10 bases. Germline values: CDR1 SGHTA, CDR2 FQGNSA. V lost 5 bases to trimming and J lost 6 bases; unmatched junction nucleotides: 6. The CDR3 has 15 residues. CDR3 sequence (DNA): TGTGCCAGCAGCCGACTAGGACAGGGGGCCGGGGAGCTGTTTTTT. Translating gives CASSRLGQGAGELFF. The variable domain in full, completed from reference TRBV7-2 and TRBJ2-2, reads GAGVSQSPSNKVTEKGKDVELRCDPISGHTALYWYRQSLGQGLEFLIYFQGNSAPDKSGLPSDRFSAERTGGSVSTLTIQRTQQEDSAVYLCASSRLGQGAGELFFGEGSRLTVL.